The present T cell receptor (beta chain) was sequenced within a study of Ad26.COV2.S vaccination and SARS-CoV-2 variants. About the study: Enrollment placed the donor in the COV1001 Ad26.COV2.S trial arm.

The treatment was: about 20 received Ad26.COV2.S at low or high dose, single or two shots; a few received placebo; per-sample allocation not given. Samples analyzed were those drawn on day 63 after the first vaccine or placebo injection. The protocol was immunoSEQ multiplex PCR, while the TCRdb copy is restricted to in-frame clones and leaves out a portion. The table records a few hundred thousand clones, about 83% of them present only once. Concerning this clone: Other DNA sequences in the same sample also yield this CDR3.

The TCR was taken from a person aged 18-65 years who received the Ad26.COV2.S COVID-19 vaccine or a placebo. Sequenced here: peripheral blood, sampled in a trial of Ad26.COV2.S vaccine versus placebo.

CDR3 in DNA: TGTGCCAGTAGTATGGGTACCTACGAGCAGTACTTC. This gives the protein CASSMGTYEQYF. The rearrangement joins TRBV19 to TRBJ2-7, with unresolved D. Germline CDR1 is LNHDA and CDR2 is SQIVND (reference sequence). The V and J ends lost 3 bases and 2 bases respectively, with 5 bases between them. CDR3 length equals 12 residues.